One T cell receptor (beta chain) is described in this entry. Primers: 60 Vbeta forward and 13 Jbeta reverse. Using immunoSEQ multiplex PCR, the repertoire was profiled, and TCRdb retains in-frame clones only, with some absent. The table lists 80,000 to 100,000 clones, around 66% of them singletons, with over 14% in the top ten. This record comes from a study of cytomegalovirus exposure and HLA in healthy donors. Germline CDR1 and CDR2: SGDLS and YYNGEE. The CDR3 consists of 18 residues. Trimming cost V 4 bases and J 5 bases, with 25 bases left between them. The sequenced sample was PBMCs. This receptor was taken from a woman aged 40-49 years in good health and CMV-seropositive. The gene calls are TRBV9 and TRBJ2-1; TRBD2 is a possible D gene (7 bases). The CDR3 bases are TGTGCCAGCAGCTCTAGTGGGGAGGGGGGAGCTGCTAACAATGAGCAGTTCTTC. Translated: CASSSSGEGGAANNEQFF.